This T cell receptor (beta chain) was sequenced in a study of beta chain features in type 1 diabetes. Study background: Age, gender and cell yields were alike across patients and healthy donors. Study observations and caveats: For Type 1 diabetes patients, all four CD4+ subsets carried TCRB CDR3s that were moderately but significantly shorter.

Germline values: CDR1 SGHNT, CDR2 YYREEE (reference sequence). The V end lost 0 bases, the J end lost 4 bases, and 14 bases lay between the germline ends. CDR3 length: 16 amino acids. Since all of the isolated RNA was reverse transcribed, expressed TCRB transcripts were what got sequenced. Sequenced naive, central memory and regulatory T cell samples produced an average of about 3.6 million reads. The table came from immunoSEQ multiplex PCR; TCRdb's copy has only in-frame clones and leaves some out. The repertoire holds a few hundred thousand clones, with about 15% as singletons. Turning to this clone: Its matching antigen is unknown.

The authors sorted CD4+ naive, central memory, regulatory and stem cell-like memory cells via CD45RO/CCR7/CD25/CD127/CD95/CD27. What was sequenced was naive CD4+ T cells from blood. This clonotype was sampled from a woman aged 18-30 years in good health. The chain has TRBV5-4 and TRBJ1-5; TRBD1 is a possible D gene (5 bases). CDR3 protein: CASSLDLGAGNQPQHF. CDR3 DNA sequence: TGTGCCAGCAGCTTGGATCTTGGGGCAGGGAATCAGCCCCAGCATTTT.